Presented here are 28 T cell receptor beta chains from one specimen sequenced in a study of Graves' ophthalmopathy and Graves' hyperthyroidism. The sequenced template was RNA, covering the TCR beta CDR3 region. An initial RT-PCR round employing HTBI primers preceded a second-round multiplex PCR. In TCRdb, the multiplex PCR reads were re-called with MiXCR into one record per CDR3 protein. Of about 480,000 distinct CDR3 sequences in the sample, 14% were seen once. Sequenced sample: blood. The receptor set was obtained from a woman in her twenties or thirties with Graves' ophthalmopathy.

In this sample, this clonotype turned up many times. J is TRBJ2-7 and V is TRBV12-3 or TRBV12-4, with D possibly matching TRBD1 (6 bases). The length of the CDR3 is 14 residues. Trimming removed 1 base from V and 7 bases from J, with 14 bases in between. The CDR3 region is CASSLGRQGKEQYF. Written as DNA, the CDR3 is TGTGCCAGCAGTTTAGGCCGCCAGGGGAAGGAGCAGTACTTC.

This clonotype was picked up a small number of times. V and J are TRBV7-8 and TRBJ2-2; 10 bases match TRBD2. V shed 7 bases and J 1 base; nucleotides not matched to a gene: 9. The CDR3 has 17 amino acids. Per germline, CDR1 SGHVS and CDR2 FQNEAQ. CDR3: CASTLFSGGLNTGELFF. DNA of the CDR3: TGTGCCAGCACCCTATTTAGCGGGGGGTTGAACACCGGGGAGCTGTTTTTT.

This clonotype was recorded a few times. The chain recombines TRBV27 with TRBJ2-7, with D maybe TRBD1 (5 bases). The CDR3 consists of 15 residues. Germline CDR1 MNHEY, CDR2 SMNVEV (reference sequence). V was clipped by 8 bases and J by 1 base, with 18 bases between them. The CDR3 DNA is TGTGCCAGCCTTCCGTGGGGCAGGTTTTCCTACGAGCAGTACTTC. Translated, it gives CASLPWGRFSYEQYF.

This clonotype was counted between two and nine times. The V and J genes are TRBV4-1 and TRBJ1-2; 9 bases match TRBD1. This CDR3 has 15 amino acids. The J segment lost 6 bases and the V segment lost 3 bases, leaving 8 bases of the junction unmatched. Germline V gene data show CDR1 as MGHRA and CDR2 as YSYEKL. The CDR3 DNA sequence: TGCGCCAGCAGCCATTCCGGGACAGGGTTCAATGGCTACACCTTC. It yields the protein CASSHSGTGFNGYTF.

This clonotype was detected many times. The rearrangement joins TRBV28 to TRBJ1-1; no clear D gene. Trimming removed 3 bases at V and 5 bases at J, with 16 bases between. The germline V gene encodes CDR1 MDHEN and CDR2 SYDVKM. This CDR3 region has 15 residues. DNA of the CDR3: TGTGCCAGCAGTTTGGCCTTGGCTCCGAGGACTGAAGCTTTCTTT. This translates into CASSLALAPRTEAFF. Full variable domain (missing parts from reference TRBV28 and TRBJ1-1): DVKVTQSSRYLVKRTGEKVFLECVQDMDHENMFWYRQDPGLGLRLIYFSYDVKMKEKGDIPEGYSVSREKKERFSLILESASTNQTSMYLCASSLALAPRTEAFFGQGTRLTVV.

This clonotype was recorded many times. This chain joins TRBV29-1 and TRBJ1-1; D is undetermined. The CDR3 has 11 amino acids. The germline gives CDR1 SQVTM, CDR2 ANQGSEA. Trimming left V 8 bases short and J 0 bases short, with 7 bases between. CDR3 bases: TGCAGCCTTCTAATGAACACTGAAGCTTTCTTT. It translates to CSLLMNTEAFF.

This clonotype was seen ten or more times. The chain recombines TRBV4-1 with TRBJ1-1, with 8 bases aligning to TRBD1. Looked up from germline, CDR1 is MGHRA and CDR2 is YSYEKL. The CDR3 is 15 amino acids. V lost 6 bases, J lost 5 bases, and 11 bases stayed unmatched. CDR3 sequence: CASSPTRTGWTEAFF. The CDR3 nucleotides are TGCGCCAGCAGTCCAACCAGGACAGGGTGGACTGAAGCTTTCTTT.

The table lists this clonotype with many counts. CDR3: CASSQEEGRIGNQPQHF. The CDR3 coding sequence is TGCGCCAGCAGCCAAGAGGAAGGGAGGATAGGCAATCAGCCCCAGCATTTT. The V and J genes are TRBV4-1 and TRBJ1-5; D ambiguous. This CDR3 spans 17 amino acids. V was shortened by 0 bases and J by 2 bases, with 14 bases between the two germline ends. Germline CDR1 is MGHRA and CDR2 is YSYEKL.

This clonotype was counted many times. The chain uses TRBV6-2 or TRBV6-3 and TRBJ1-1, with D uncertain. Deletions cut 1 base from V and 0 bases from J, with 6 bases between. The germline V gene has CDR1 MNHEY and CDR2 SVGEGT. The CDR3 covers 14 residues. The CDR3 spells CASSYLSVNTEAFF. The CDR3, as DNA: TGTGCCAGCAGTTACTTGTCCGTGAACACTGAAGCTTTCTTT.

A note on this clonotype: A single base separates this from a much larger clone, so it may be a read error. The conserved closing phenylalanine or tryptophan is absent in this CDR3, likely reflecting a read error. The genes are TRBV10-1 and TRBJ2-7; weak D call: TRBD2 (5 bases). The ends were cut back, 8 bases at V and 6 bases at J, with 14 bases in the middle. The CDR3 loop spans 12 amino acids. The germline V gene has CDR1 WNHNN and CDR2 SYGVQD (reference sequence). CDR3 DNA: TGCGCCAGCTCCCGAGGGAGTAGCGAGCAGTACTAC. Amino acids: CASSRGSSEQYY.

In this sample, this clonotype turned up many times. The chain carries TRBV12-3 or TRBV12-4 and TRBJ2-2; no clear D gene. The V end lost 4 bases, the J end lost 7 bases, and 13 bases lay between the germline ends. The CDR3 runs 14 residues. The CDR3 DNA reads as TGTGCCAGCAGTTCAAACGATCGAAACGGGGAGCTGTTTTTT. Its translation is CASSSNDRNGELFF.

This clonotype was picked up many times. The V and J genes are TRBV7-9 and TRBJ2-7; D gene ambiguous. Germline V CDR1 and CDR2: SEHNR, FQNEAQ (reference sequence). Trimming cost V 5 bases and J 5 bases, with 10 bases left between them. The CDR3 sequence is 12 residues long. This CDR3 reads CASSPITDEQYF. The CDR3 bases are TGTGCCAGCAGCCCTATCACGGACGAGCAGTACTTC.

Ten or more counts support this clonotype. The chain combines TRBV9 with TRBJ1-6; TRBD1 is a possible D gene (6 bases). Trimming removed 0 bases from V and 12 bases from J, with 13 bases in between. Germline CDR1 SGDLS, CDR2 YYNGEE. This CDR3 is built from 14 residues. CDR3 residues: CASSVGGPSKPLHF. In DNA form, the CDR3 reads TGTGCCAGCAGCGTAGGGGGGCCGTCTAAACCCCTCCACTTT.

There are many counts of this clonotype. This chain links TRBV6-2 or TRBV6-3 with TRBJ1-2, with 7 bases lining up with TRBD1. Germline V gives CDR1 MNHEY, CDR2 SVGEGT. V was clipped by 4 bases and J by 4 bases; unmatched bases: 12. The CDR3 is made up of 16 amino acids. As DNA, the CDR3 is TGTGCCAGCAGTTCCTCAACAGGGGAACGGGCCTATGGCTACACCTTC. Encoded protein: CASSSSTGERAYGYTF.

This clonotype was observed at least ten times. This chain connects TRBV20-1 to TRBJ2-7; 9 bases line up with TRBD1. In germline, CDR1 is DFQATT, CDR2 SNEGSKA (reference sequence). The CDR3 has 14 residues. The trim removed 2 bases at V and 2 bases at J, leaving 4 bases unmatched. The CDR3 bases are TGCAGTGCTAGACGGACAGGGGAAGCCTACGAGCAGTACTTC. Translation gives CSARRTGEAYEQYF.

In its sample, this clonotype was seen many times. V gene TRBV20-1 combines with J gene TRBJ2-5; 7 bases agree with TRBD2. The V segment lost 2 bases and the J segment 3 bases; nucleotides outside the gene matches: 0. The CDR3 totals 12 residues. The germline gives CDR1 DFQATT, CDR2 SNEGSKA (reference sequence). CDR3 DNA: TGCAGTGCTAGACTAGCGGAAGAGACCCAGTACTTC. It is translated as CSARLAEETQYF.

The sample holds many counts of this clonotype. V gene TRBV6-5 combines with J gene TRBJ2-5; the match to TRBD2 covers 7 bases. Germline lookup yields CDR1 MNHEY and CDR2 SVGAGI. CDR3 length equals 15 residues. V lost 2 bases to trimming and J lost 1 base; unmatched junction nucleotides: 4. In DNA, the CDR3 is TGTGCCAGCAGTTACCACCTAGCGGCCCAAGAGACCCAGTACTTC. It codes for CASSYHLAAQETQYF.

In regard to this clonotype: The junction does not match germline at one end; this may be a read error. V usage is TRBV30 and J usage is TRBJ2-2; unclear D gene. Germline V gene lookup returns CDR1 GTSNPN and CDR2 SVGIG (reference sequence). The CDR3 is 16 residues long. CDR3 DNA sequence: TGTGCTTGGAGTGTACGGGTTGGGTCCAAACCCGGGGAGCTGTTTTTT. This sequence encodes CAWSVRVGSKPGELFF.

This clonotype occurred many times. The J gene is TRBJ1-1, the V gene TRBV4-1, with D perhaps matching TRBD1 (5 bases). Looked up from germline, CDR1 is MGHRA and CDR2 is YSYEKL. Trimming stripped 8 bases from V and 4 bases from J, with 17 bases between. This CDR3 comprises 14 residues. CDR3 loop: CASGRVGGTTEAFF. The CDR3, as DNA: TGCGCCAGCGGACGGGTGGGGGGAACCACTGAAGCTTTCTTT.

This clonotype was seen ten or more times. CDR3 sequence: CASSYGKSSSGANVLTF. The CDR3 nucleotides read TGTGCCAGCAGTTACGGAAAGAGCAGCTCTGGGGCCAACGTCCTGACTTTC. The chain recombines TRBV6-5 with TRBJ2-6; D is unresolved. V was cut by 2 bases and J by 0 bases, with 11 bases left in between. Germline assignment: CDR1 MNHEY and CDR2 SVGAGI. The CDR3 has 17 amino acids.

This rearrangement joins TRBV24-1 to TRBJ2-5; 16 bases agree with TRBD2. V shed 4 bases, J shed 0 bases, and the junction held 10 bases outside the gene matches. Germline CDR1 is KGHDR and CDR2 is SFDVKD. The CDR3 is 20 amino acids. The DNA of the CDR3 is TGTGCCACCAGTGACTCCTTGGGACTAGCGGGAGGGTGGGACCAAGAGACCCAGTACTTC. Amino acid sequence: CATSDSLGLAGGWDQETQYF.

This clonotype was counted ten times or more. The junction shows a germline mismatch at one end, possibly a read error. The chain recombines TRBV12-3 or TRBV12-4 with TRBJ2-5; D is perhaps TRBD2 (5 bases). This CDR3 is built from 13 residues. The DNA of the CDR3 is TGTGCCAGCAGTTTACGGGGTCAAGAGACCAAGTACTTC. Translating gives CASSLRGQETKYF.

This clonotype was picked up many times. This chain joins TRBV7-2 and TRBJ1-1, with D possibly matching TRBD1 (5 bases). V lost 4 bases to trimming and J lost 8 bases, with 11 bases between them. Germline V gene lookup returns CDR1 SGHTA and CDR2 FQGNSA. The CDR3 spans 12 residues. CDR3 sequence (DNA): TGTGCCAGCAGCTCTTGGGGGAGCGAAGCTTTCTTT. This codes for CASSSWGSEAFF.

This clonotype was picked up many times. The V and J genes are TRBV6-4 and TRBJ2-2, with D hard to call. This CDR3 comprises 19 residues. Between the trimmed V and J ends, which lost 4 bases and 1 base, there was a span of 22 bases. Per the germline V gene, CDR1 is MRHNA and CDR2 is SNTAGT. Here the CDR3 reads CASSVPSSPQRLNTGELFF. CDR3 nucleotides: TGTGCCAGCAGTGTCCCCTCGAGTCCCCAACGTTTGAACACCGGGGAGCTGTTTTTT.

This clonotype was recorded at least ten times. The V and J genes are TRBV12-3 or TRBV12-4 and TRBJ1-1; possible D gene TRBD1, 5 bases. The V and J ends lost 3 bases and 1 base respectively, with 9 bases between them. The CDR3 length is 14 residues. The DNA of the CDR3 is TGTGCCAGCAGTTTTGGACACCCGAACACTGAAGCTTTCTTT. It encodes CASSFGHPNTEAFF.

At least ten counts were recorded for this clonotype. The chain carries TRBV7-2 and TRBJ2-2, with D perhaps matching TRBD2 (6 bases). CDR1 and CDR2 from the germline V gene are SGHTA and FQGNSA. V lost 1 base and J lost 5, with 8 bases in between. The CDR3 has 14 residues. The CDR3 nucleotides are TGTGCCAGCAGCTTAGGGGGGGTTACCGGGGAGCTGTTTTTT. This translates into CASSLGGVTGELFF.

This clonotype was detected ten times or more. CDR3 in DNA: TGTGCCAGCAGACGCCGCGAGCAGTACTTC. The encoded protein is CASRRREQYF. V and J are TRBV6-1 and TRBJ2-7; no reliable D call. This CDR3 has 10 residues. Between the trimmed V and J ends, which lost 6 bases and 6 bases, there was a span of 6 bases. Per germline, CDR1 MNHNS and CDR2 SASEGT.

This clonotype was detected many times. V gene TRBV24-1 combines with J gene TRBJ1-2; D is ambiguous. CDR1 is KGHDR, CDR2 SFDVKD, per germline. CDR3 length: 13 amino acids. Trimming left V 5 bases short and J 2 bases short, with 8 bases between. The CDR3: CATSATANYGYTF. The CDR3 DNA sequence: TGTGCCACCAGTGCTACAGCAAACTATGGCTACACCTTC.